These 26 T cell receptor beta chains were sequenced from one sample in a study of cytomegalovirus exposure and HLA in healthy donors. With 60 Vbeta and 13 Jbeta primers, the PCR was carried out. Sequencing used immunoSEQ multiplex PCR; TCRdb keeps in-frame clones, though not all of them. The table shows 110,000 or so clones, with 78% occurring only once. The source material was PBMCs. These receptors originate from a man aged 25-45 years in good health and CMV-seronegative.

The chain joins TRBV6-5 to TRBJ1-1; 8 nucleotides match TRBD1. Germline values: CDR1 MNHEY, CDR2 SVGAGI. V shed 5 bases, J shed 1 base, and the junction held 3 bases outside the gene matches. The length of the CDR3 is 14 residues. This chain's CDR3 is CASSDDRGNTEAFF. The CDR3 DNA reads TGTGCCAGCAGTGACGACAGGGGGAACACTGAAGCTTTCTTT.

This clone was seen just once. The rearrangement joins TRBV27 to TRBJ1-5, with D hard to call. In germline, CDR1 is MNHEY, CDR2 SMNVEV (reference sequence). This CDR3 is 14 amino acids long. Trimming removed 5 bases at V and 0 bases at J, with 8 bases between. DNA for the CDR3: TGTGCCAGCAGTCAGGAGGATAGCAATCAGCCCCAGCATTTT. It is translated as CASSQEDSNQPQHF.

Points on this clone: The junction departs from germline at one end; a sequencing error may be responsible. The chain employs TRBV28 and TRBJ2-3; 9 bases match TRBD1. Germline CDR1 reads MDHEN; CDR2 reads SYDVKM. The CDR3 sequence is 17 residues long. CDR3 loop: CASSLFTGGILTDTRYF. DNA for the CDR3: TGTGCCAGCAGTTTATTTACAGGGGGCATCTTAACAGATACGCGGTATTTT.

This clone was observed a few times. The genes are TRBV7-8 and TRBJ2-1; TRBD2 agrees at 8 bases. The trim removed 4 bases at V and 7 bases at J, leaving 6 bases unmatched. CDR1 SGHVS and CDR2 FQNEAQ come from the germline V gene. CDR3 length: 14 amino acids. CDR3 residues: CASSSGTSVNEQFF. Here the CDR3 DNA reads TGTGCCAGCAGCTCCGGGACTAGTGTTAATGAGCAGTTCTTC.

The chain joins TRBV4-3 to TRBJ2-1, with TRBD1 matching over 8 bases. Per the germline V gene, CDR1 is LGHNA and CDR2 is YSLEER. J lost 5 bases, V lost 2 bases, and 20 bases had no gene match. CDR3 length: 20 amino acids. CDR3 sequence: CASSQLSGTGFMGMDNEQFF. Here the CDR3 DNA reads TGCGCCAGCAGCCAATTATCCGGGACAGGCTTTATGGGTATGGACAATGAGCAGTTCTTC.

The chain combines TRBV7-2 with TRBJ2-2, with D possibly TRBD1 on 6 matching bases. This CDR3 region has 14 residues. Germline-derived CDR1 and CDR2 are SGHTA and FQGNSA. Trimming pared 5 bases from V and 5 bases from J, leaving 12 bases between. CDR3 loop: CASSTQGWTGELFF. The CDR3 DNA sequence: TGTGCCAGCAGCACACAGGGATGGACCGGGGAGCTGTTTTTT.

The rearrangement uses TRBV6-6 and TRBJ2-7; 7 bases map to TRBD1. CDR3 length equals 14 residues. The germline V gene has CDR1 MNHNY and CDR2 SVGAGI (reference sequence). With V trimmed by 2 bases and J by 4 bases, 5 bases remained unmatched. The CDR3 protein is CASSYQGQVYEQYF. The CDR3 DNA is TGTGCCAGCAGTTACCAAGGACAGGTTTACGAGCAGTACTTC.

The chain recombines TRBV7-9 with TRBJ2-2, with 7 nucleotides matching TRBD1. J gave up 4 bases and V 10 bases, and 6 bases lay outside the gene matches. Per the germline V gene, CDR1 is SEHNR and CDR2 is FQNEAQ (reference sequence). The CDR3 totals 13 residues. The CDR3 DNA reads TGTGCCACTCCGGGACAGTCCACCGGGGAGCTGTTTTTT. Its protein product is CATPGQSTGELFF.

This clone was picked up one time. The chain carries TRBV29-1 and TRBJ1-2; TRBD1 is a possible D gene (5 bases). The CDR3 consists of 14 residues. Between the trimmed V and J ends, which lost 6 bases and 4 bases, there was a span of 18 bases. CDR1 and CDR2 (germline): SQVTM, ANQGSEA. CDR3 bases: TGCAGCGTCGATCCTGGGCAGGGCCTCTATGGCTACACCTTC. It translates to CSVDPGQGLYGYTF.

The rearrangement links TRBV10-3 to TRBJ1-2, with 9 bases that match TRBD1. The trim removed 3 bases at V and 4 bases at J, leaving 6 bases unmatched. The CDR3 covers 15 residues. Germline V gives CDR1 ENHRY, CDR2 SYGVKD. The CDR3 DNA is TGTGCCATCAGTGAACAGGGGGCGGGCGGCTATGGCTACACCTTC. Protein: CAISEQGAGGYGYTF.

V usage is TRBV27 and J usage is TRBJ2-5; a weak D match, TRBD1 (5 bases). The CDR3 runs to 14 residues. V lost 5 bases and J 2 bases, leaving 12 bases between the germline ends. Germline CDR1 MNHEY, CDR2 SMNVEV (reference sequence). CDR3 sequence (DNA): TGTGCCAGCAGTCCAGTTTCAGGGCAAGAGACCCAGTACTTC. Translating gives CASSPVSGQETQYF.

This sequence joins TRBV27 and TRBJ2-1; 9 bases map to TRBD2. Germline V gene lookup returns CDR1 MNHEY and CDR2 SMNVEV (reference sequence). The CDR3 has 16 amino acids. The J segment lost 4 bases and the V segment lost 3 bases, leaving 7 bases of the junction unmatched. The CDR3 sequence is CASSFSGTSRYNEQFF. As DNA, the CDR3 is TGTGCCAGCAGTTTCTCCGGGACTAGCAGATACAATGAGCAGTTCTTC.

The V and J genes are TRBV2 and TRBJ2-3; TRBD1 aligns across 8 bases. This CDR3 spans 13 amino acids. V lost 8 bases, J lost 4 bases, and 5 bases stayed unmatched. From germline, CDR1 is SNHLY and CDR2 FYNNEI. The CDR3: CASGETGADTQYF. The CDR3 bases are TGTGCCAGCGGCGAGACAGGGGCAGATACGCAGTATTTT.

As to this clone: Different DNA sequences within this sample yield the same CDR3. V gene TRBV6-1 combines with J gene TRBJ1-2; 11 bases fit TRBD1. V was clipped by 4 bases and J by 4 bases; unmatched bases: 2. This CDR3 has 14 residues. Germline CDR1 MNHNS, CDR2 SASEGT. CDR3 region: CASSAGTGGYGYTF. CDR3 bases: TGTGCCAGCAGTGCTGGGACAGGGGGCTATGGCTACACCTTC.

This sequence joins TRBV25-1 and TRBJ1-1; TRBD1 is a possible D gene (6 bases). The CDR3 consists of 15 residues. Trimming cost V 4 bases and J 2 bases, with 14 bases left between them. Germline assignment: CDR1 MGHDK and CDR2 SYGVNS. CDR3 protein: CASSARQASNTEAFF. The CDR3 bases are TGTGCCAGCAGTGCCCGACAGGCGAGTAACACTGAAGCTTTCTTT.

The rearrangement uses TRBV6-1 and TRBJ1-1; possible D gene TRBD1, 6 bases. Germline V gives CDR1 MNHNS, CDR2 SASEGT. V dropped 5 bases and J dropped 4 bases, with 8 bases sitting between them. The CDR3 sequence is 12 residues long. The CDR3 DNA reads TGTGCCAGCAGTACAGGGTTCACTGAAGCTTTCTTT. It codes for CASSTGFTEAFF.

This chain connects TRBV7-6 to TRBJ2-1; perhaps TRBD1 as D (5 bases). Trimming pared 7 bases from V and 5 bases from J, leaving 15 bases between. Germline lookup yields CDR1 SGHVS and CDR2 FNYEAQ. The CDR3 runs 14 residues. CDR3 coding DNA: TGTGCCAGCACCCAAGGGGCAGCTAACAATGAGCAGTTCTTC. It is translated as CASTQGAANNEQFF.

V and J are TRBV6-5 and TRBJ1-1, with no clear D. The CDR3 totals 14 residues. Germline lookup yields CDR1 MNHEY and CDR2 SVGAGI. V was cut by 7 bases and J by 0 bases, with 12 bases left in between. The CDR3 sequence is CASTSGGLNTEAFF. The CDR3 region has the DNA TGTGCCAGCACCTCGGGAGGCCTGAACACTGAAGCTTTCTTT.

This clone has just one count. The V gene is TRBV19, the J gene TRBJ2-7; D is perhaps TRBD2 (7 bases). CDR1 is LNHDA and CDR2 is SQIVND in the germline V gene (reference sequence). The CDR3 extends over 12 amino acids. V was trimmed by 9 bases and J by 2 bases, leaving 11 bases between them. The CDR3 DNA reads TGTGCCAGACCGGGGGGCACCTACGAGCAGTACTTC. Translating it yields CARPGGTYEQYF.

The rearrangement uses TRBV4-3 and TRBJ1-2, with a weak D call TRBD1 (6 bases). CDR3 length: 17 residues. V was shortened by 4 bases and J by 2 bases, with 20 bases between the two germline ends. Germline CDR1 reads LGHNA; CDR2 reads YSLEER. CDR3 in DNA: TGCGCCAGCAGCCGGGCCCTTCAGGGGATTACGAACTATGGCTACACCTTC. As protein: CASSRALQGITNYGYTF.

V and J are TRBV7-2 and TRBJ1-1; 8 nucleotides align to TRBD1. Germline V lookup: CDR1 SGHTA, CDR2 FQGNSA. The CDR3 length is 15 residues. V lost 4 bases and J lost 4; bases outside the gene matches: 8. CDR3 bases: TGTGCCAGCAGCTCTCTACAGGGGGTAGGCACTGAAGCTTTCTTT. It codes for CASSSLQGVGTEAFF.

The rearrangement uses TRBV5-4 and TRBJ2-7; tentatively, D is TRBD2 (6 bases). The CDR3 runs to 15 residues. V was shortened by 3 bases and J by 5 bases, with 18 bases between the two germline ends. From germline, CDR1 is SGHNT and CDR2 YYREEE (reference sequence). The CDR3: CASSSGEVQIHEQYF. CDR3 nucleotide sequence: TGTGCCAGCAGCTCGGGGGAGGTTCAGATTCACGAGCAGTACTTC.

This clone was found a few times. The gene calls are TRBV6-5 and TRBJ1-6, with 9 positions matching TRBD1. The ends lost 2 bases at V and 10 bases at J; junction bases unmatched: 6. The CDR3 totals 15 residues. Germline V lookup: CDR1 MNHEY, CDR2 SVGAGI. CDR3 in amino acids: CASSYADRGRSPLHF. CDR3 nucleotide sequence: TGTGCCAGCAGTTACGCGGACAGGGGTCGATCACCCCTCCACTTT.

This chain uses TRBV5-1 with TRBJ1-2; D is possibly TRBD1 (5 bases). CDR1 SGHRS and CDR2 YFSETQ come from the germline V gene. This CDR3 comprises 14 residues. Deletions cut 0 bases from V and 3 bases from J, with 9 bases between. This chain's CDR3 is CASSLEAGHYGYTF. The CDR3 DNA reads TGCGCCAGCAGCTTGGAGGCAGGGCACTATGGCTACACCTTC. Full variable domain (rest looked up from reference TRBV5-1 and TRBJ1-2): KAGVTQTPRYLIKTRGQQVTLSCSPISGHRSVSWYQQTPGQGLQFLFEYFSETQRNKGNFPGRFSGRQFSNSRSEMNVSTLELGDSALYLCASSLEAGHYGYTFGSGTRLTVV.

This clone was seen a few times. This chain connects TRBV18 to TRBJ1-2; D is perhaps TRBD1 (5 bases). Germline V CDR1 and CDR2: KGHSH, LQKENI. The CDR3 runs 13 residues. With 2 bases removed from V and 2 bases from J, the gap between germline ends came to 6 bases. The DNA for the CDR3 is TGTGCCAGCTCACCAGCAGGGAACTATGGCTACACCTTC. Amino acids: CASSPAGNYGYTF.

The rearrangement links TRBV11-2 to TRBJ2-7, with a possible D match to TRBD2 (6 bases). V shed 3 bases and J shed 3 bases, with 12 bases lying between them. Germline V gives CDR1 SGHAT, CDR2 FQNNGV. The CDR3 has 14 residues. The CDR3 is CASSFGTGDYEQYF. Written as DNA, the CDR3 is TGTGCCAGCAGCTTCGGCACGGGGGACTACGAGCAGTACTTC. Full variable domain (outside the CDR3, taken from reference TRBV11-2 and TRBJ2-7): EAGVAQSPRYKIIEKRQSVAFWCNPISGHATLYWYQQILGQGPKLLIQFQNNGVVDDSQLPKDRFSAERLKGVDSTLKIQPAKLEDSAVYLCASSFGTGDYEQYFGPGTRLTVT.